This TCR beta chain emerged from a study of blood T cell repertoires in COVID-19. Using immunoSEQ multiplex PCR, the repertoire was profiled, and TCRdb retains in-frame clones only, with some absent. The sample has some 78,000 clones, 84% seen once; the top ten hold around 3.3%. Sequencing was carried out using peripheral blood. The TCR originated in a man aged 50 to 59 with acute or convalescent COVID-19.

The CDR3 region is CASSVGTGFDTEAFF. The CDR3 DNA follows: TGTGCCAGCAGCGTAGGGACAGGGTTCGACACTGAAGCTTTCTTT. The chain has TRBV9 and TRBJ1-1, with 8 bases lining up with TRBD1. Germline V gene data show CDR1 as SGDLS and CDR2 as YYNGEE. This CDR3 spans 15 amino acids. V lost 0 bases and J lost 3; bases outside the gene matches: 4.